This TCR beta chain was retrieved from a study of prognosis after radiotherapy for stage I lung cancer. Study-level background: No patients got concurrent therapy with stereotactic body radiotherapy.

By share, this clonotype ranks as medium-sized. Node-negative status on CT and PET/CT applied to all patients, none having prior chemotherapy, radiotherapy or other malignancies. The TCR beta CDR3 region was amplified from genomic DNA, with two rounds of multiplex PCR being used for the amplification. With primers specific to each TRBV and TRBJ gene, the first-round PCR was performed. TCRdb re-called the multiplex PCR reads with MiXCR, one entry per CDR3 protein. The data contain some 36,000 distinct CDR3 sequences, roughly a quarter of them singletons. The germline V and J ends were trimmed by 0 bases and 8 bases, with 16 bases remaining between them. The CDR3 is 14 residues long. Per the germline V gene, CDR1 is DFQATT and CDR2 is SNEGSKA (reference sequence).

This rearrangement joins TRBV20-1 to TRBJ1-2, with D possibly TRBD1 on 5 matching bases. This sequence was found in a donor aged 50 or older with non-small cell lung cancer. The specimen was PBMCs, collected before or after stereotactic body radiation therapy (not recorded which). Here the CDR3 DNA reads TGCAGTGCTAGAGATCAGGGAGAACTATACGGCTACACCTTC. The encoded protein is CSARDQGELYGYTF.